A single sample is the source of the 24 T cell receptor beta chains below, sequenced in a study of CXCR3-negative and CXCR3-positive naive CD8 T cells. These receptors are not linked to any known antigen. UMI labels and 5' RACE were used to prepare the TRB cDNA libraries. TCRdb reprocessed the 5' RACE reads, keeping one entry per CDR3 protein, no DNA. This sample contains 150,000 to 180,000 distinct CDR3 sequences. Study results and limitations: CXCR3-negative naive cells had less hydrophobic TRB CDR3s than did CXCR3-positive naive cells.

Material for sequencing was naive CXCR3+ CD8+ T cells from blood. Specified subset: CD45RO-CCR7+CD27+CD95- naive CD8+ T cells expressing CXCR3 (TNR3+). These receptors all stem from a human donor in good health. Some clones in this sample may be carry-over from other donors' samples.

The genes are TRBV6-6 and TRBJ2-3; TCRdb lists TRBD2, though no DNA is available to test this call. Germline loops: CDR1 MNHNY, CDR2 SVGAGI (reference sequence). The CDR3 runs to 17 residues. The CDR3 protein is CASSDPGLAVSTDTQYF.

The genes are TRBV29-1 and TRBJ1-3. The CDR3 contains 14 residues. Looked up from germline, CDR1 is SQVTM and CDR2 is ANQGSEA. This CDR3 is CSVERRGSGNTIYF. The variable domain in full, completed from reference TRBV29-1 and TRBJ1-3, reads SAVISQKPSRDICQRGTSLTIQCQVDSQVTMMFWYRQQPGQSLTLIATANQGSEATYESGFVIDKFPISRPNLTFSTLTVSNMSPEDSSIYLCSVERRGSGNTIYFGEGSWLTVV.

This CDR3 reads CSARTRSSYNEQFF. The J gene is TRBJ2-1, the V gene TRBV20-1; TCRdb proposes TRBD2, but this gene call is untestable without DNA. Germline V CDR1 and CDR2: DFQATT, SNEGSKA (reference sequence). The CDR3 consists of 14 residues.

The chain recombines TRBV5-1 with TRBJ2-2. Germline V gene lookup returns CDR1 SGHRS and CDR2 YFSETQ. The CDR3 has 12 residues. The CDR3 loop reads CASSLEGGELFF.

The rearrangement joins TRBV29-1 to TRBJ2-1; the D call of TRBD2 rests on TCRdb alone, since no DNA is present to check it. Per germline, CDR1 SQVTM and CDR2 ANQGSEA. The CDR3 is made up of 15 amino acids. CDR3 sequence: CSVPGLAGGYNEQFF.

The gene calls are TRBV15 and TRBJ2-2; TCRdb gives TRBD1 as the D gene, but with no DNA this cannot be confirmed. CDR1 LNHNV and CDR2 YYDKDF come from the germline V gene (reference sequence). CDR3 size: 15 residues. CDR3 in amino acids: CATSVDRGSSGELFF.

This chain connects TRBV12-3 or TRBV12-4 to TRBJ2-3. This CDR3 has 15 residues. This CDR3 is CASSSLNPSTDTQYF.

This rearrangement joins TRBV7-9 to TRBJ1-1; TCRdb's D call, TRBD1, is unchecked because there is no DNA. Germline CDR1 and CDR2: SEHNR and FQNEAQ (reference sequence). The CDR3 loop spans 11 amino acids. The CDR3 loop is CASRQDTEAFF.

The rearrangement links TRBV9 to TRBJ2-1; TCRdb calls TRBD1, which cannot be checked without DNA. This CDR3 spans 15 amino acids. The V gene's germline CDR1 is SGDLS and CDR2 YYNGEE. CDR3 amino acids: CASSPRVAGYNEQFF.

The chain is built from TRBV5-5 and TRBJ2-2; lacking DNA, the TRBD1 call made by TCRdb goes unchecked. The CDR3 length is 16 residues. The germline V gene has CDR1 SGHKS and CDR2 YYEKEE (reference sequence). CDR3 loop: CASSAGWTYRTGELFF.

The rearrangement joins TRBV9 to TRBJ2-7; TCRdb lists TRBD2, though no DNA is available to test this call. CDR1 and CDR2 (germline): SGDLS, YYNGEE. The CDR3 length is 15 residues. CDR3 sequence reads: CASSALAGVVYEQYF.

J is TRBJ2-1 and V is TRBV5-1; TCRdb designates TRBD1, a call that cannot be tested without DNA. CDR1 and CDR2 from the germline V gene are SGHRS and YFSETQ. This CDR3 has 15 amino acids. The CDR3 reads CASSWNRGPYNEQFF.

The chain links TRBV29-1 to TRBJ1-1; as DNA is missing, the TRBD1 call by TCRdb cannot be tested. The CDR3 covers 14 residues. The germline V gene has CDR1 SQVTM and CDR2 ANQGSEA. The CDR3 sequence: CSVGETGAGAEAFF.

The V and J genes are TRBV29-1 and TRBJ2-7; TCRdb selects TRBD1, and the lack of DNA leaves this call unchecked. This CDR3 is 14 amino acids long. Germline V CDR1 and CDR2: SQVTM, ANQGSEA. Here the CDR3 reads CSVTGTAVSYEQYF.

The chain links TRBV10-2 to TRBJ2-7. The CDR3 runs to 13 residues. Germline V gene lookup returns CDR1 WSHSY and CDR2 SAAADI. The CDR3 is CASQETPRWEQYF.

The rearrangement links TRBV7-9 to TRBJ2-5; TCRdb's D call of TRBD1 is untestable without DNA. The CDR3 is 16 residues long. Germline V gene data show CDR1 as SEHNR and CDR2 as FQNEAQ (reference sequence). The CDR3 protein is CASSDQLRTGEETQYF.

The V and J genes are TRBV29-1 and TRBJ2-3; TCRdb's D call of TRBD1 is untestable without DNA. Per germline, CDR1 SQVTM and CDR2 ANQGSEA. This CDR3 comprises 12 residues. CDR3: CSVEGDHNTQYF.

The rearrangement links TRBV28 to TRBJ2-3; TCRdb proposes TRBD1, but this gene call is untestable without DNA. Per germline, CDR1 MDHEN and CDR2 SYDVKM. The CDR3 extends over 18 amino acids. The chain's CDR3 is CASRHRALSPTSTDTQYF.

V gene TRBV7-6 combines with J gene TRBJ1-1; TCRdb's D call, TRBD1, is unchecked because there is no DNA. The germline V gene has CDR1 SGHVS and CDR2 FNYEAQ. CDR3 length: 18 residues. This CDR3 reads CASSLVRGQGATNTEAFF.

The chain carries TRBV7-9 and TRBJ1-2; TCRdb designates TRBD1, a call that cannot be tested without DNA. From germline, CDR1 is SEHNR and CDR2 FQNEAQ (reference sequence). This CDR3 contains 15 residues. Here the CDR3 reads CASSDGLATGYGYTF.

This chain's CDR3 is CASSLWTGSHEQYF. The rearrangement uses TRBV27 and TRBJ2-7; the TRBD1 assignment by TCRdb is unverifiable without DNA. There are 14 residues in the CDR3. Germline V gene lookup returns CDR1 MNHEY and CDR2 SMNVEV (reference sequence).

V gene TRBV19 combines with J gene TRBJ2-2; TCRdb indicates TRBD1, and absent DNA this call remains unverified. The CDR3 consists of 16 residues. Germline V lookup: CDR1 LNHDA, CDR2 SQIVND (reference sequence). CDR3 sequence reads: CASSGGGQETVGELFF.

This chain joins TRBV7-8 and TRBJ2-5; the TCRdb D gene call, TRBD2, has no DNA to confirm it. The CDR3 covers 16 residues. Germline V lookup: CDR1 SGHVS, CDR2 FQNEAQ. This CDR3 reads CASSLHLGLIQETQYF.

The CDR3 loop reads CASSLDKPYGYTF. The rearrangement joins TRBV4-1 to TRBJ1-2. The CDR3 is made up of 13 amino acids. Germline loops: CDR1 MGHRA, CDR2 YSYEKL.